Presented here are 22 T cell receptor beta chains from one specimen sequenced in a study of T cells in women clearing cervical HPV infection. This table comes from immunoSEQ multiplex PCR, and its TCRdb copy is limited to in-frame clones, with some not included. The sample's table shows some 30,000 clones. What was sequenced was blood buffy coat. These receptors were taken from a woman between 18 and 70 years old with a cervical HPV16 infection that either progressed to CIN3+ or cleared (not recorded which).

Points on this clone: The read comes to an end 3 residues before the CDR3 does, leaving the germline J gene to fill in the end. J is TRBJ1-2 and V is TRBV5-6; possibly TRBD1 for D (5 bases). There are 13 residues in the CDR3. Germline CDR1 and CDR2: SGHDT and YYEEEE. The CDR3 DNA, read in part, is TGTGCCAGCAGCTTGGACAGGTCGGGCGGC. Protein sequence: CASSLDRSGG. The whole CDR3 sequence is CASSLDRSGGYTF. Full variable domain (missing parts from reference TRBV5-6 and TRBJ1-2): DAGVTQSPTHLIKTRGQQVTLRCSPKSGHDTVSWYQQALGQGPQFIFQYYEEEERQRGNFPDRFSGHQFPNYSSELNVNALLLGDSALYLCASSLDRSGGYTFGSGTRLTVV.

About this clone: Sequencing ends 3 residues short of the CDR3 end; the germline J gene provides the rest. The chain links TRBV20-1 to TRBJ2-1, with a weak D call TRBD2 (6 bases). This CDR3 region has 16 residues. CDR1 and CDR2 from the germline V gene are DFQATT and SNEGSKA (reference sequence). Trimming stripped 0 bases from V and 5 bases from J, with 17 bases between. The CDR3 loop reads CSAREERAIMNNEQFF. Partial CDR3 DNA: TGCAGTGCTAGAGAGGAGCGGGCGATAATGAACAATGAG.

CDR3 residues: CAWTEVSYEQYF. The covered CDR3 bases are TGTGCCTGGACAGAGGTGTCCTACGAG. The chain employs TRBV30 and TRBJ2-7, with unresolved D. The observed sequence ends 3 residues before the CDR3 terminus, with the missing tail filled in from the germline J gene. The CDR3 has 12 amino acids. From germline, CDR1 is GTSNPN and CDR2 SVGIG (reference sequence). V dropped 4 bases and J dropped 1 base, with 8 bases sitting between them.

With respect to this clone: The read ends 3 residues shy of where the CDR3 ends; the end is completed using the germline J gene. The chain has TRBV6-1 and TRBJ2-2; 7 bases align to TRBD1. Unmatched junction bases numbered 6, after V lost 4 bases and J lost 7 bases. Germline V CDR1 and CDR2: MNHNS, SASEGT. The CDR3 extends over 14 amino acids. CDR3 amino acids: CASSVGQAGGELFF. CDR3 DNA, as far as it was read: TGTGCCAGCAGTGTAGGACAGGCCGGCGGGGAG.

In the case of this clone: The read falls 3 residues short of the CDR3 end, and the missing part is taken from the germline J gene. The chain joins TRBV12-3 or TRBV12-4 to TRBJ2-7, with D maybe TRBD2 (6 bases). The germline V and J ends were trimmed by 7 bases and 0 bases, with 16 bases remaining between them. The CDR3 consists of 15 residues. CDR3 region: CASTSIAEPSYEQYF. The CDR3 DNA, read in part, is TGTGCCAGCACTTCCATAGCGGAGCCCTCCTACGAG.

CDR3 protein: CAWSSGGRSSYEQYF. CDR3 DNA, as far as it was read: TGTGCCTGGAGTTCCGGGGGTCGCTCCTCCTACGAG. The V call is TRBV30, the J call TRBJ2-7, with TRBD2 as a possible D gene (6 bases). The observed sequence ends 3 residues before the CDR3 terminus, with the missing tail filled in from the germline J gene. Germline V lookup: CDR1 GTSNPN, CDR2 SVGIG (reference sequence). V lost 2 bases and J 0 bases, leaving 14 bases between the germline ends. There are 15 residues in the CDR3.

On this clone: The observed sequence ends 3 residues before the CDR3 terminus, with the missing tail filled in from the germline J gene. This chain joins TRBV7-1 and TRBJ1-2; maybe TRBD1 (5 bases). TRBV7-1 is noted as an ORF with a role that remains uncertain. CDR3 length: 20 amino acids. The CDR3 protein is CASSSSQLRTSGATTDTYTF. The sequenced part of the CDR3 DNA is TGTGCCAGCAGCTCTTCCCAACTAAGGACTAGCGGGGCCACCACAGATACC.

Worth noting for this clone: The read gets to within 3 residues of the CDR3 end, and the germline J gene fills in the rest. The chain couples TRBV4-1 to TRBJ2-2; tentatively, D is TRBD2 (6 bases). The V and J ends lost 4 bases and 7 bases respectively, with 22 bases between them. This CDR3 comprises 17 residues. Germline lookup yields CDR1 MGHRA and CDR2 YSYEKL. CDR3 DNA, as far as it was read: TGCGCCAGCAGCCCTTGGGATAGCGGCCCCGGGAGCGGGGAG. Its translation is CASSPWDSGPGSGE. The full CDR3 is CASSPWDSGPGSGELFF.

CDR3 sequence reads: CASSSPGQIYEQYF. The part of the CDR3 DNA that was read is TGTGCCAGCAGCTCCCCCGGACAGATCTACGAG. V and J are TRBV7-9 and TRBJ2-7, with D tentatively TRBD1 (6 bases). The read stops 3 residues short of the end of the CDR3; the missing end is completed from the germline J gene. Germline V gives CDR1 SEHNR, CDR2 FQNEAQ (reference sequence). This CDR3 is 14 amino acids long. V shed 4 bases and J shed 3 bases, with 13 bases lying between them.

Details on this clone: The read falls 3 residues short of the CDR3 end, and the missing part is taken from the germline J gene. This chain connects TRBV27 to TRBJ1-5, with 7 bases matching TRBD1. CDR1 MNHEY and CDR2 SMNVEV come from the germline V gene (reference sequence). V lost 8 bases, J lost 4 bases, and 8 bases stayed unmatched. The CDR3 loop spans 14 amino acids. The CDR3 loop reads CASGVSGGNQPQHF. The CDR3 DNA, read in part, is TGTGCCAGCGGGGTATCAGGGGGTAATCAGCCC.

Details on this clone: The CDR3 end lies 3 residues beyond the end of the read and is filled in from the germline J gene. J is TRBJ1-2 and V is TRBV5-8, with no clear D. Looked up from germline, CDR1 is SGHTS and CDR2 is YDEGEE. CDR3 size: 13 residues. CDR3 sequence: CASSLSFKWGYTF. CDR3 DNA, as far as it was read: TGTGCCAGCAGCTTGAGCTTCAAGTGGGGC.

About this clone itself: The read falls 3 residues short of the CDR3 end, and the missing part is taken from the germline J gene. The gene calls are TRBV12-3 or TRBV12-4 and TRBJ2-7, with TRBD1 matching 9 bases. The CDR3 length is 14 residues. Losses at the gene ends were 1 base for V and 5 bases for J; bases not matched to a gene: 3. The CDR3 region is CASSLGTGVDEQYF. The covered CDR3 bases are TGTGCCAGCAGTTTAGGGACAGGGGTTGACGAG.

Points on this clone: The CDR3 end falls 3 residues outside the read, so it is completed with the germline J gene. V is TRBV11-2 and J is TRBJ1-3; no firm D call. Germline V gene lookup returns CDR1 SGHAT and CDR2 FQNNGV. V was pared by 5 bases and J by 2 bases, with 7 bases between. The CDR3 is made up of 13 amino acids. CDR3 bases read: TGTGCCAGCAGCACCCAGACTGGAAACACC. Its translation: CASSTQTGNT. The CDR3 as a whole reads CASSTQTGNTIYF.

As regards this clone: The CDR3 goes on 3 residues after the read ends, and that part is filled in from the germline J gene. Other DNA sequences of this sample code for an identical CDR3. The chain links TRBV5-1 to TRBJ1-4; TRBD1 matches 8 bases. The length of the CDR3 is 14 residues. Germline CDR1 and CDR2: SGHRS and YFSETQ. The V segment lost 3 bases and the J segment 3 bases; nucleotides outside the gene matches: 1. The part of the CDR3 DNA that was read is TGCGCCAGCAGCTCGGGACAGGCTAATGAAAAA. Translation gives CASSSGQANEK. The CDR3 as a whole reads CASSSGQANEKLFF.

Remarks on this clone: The read finishes 3 residues shy of the CDR3 end, and the germline J gene is used to complete it. V gene TRBV5-1 combines with J gene TRBJ2-7; D ambiguous. The V and J ends lost 2 bases and 3 bases respectively, with 9 bases between them. The CDR3 is made up of 13 amino acids. CDR1 is SGHRS, CDR2 YFSETQ, per germline. Partial CDR3 DNA: TGCGCCAGCAGCTTTGCAGGCGTCTACGAG. As protein: CASSFAGVYE. The CDR3 as a whole reads CASSFAGVYEQYF. Filled out from reference TRBV5-1 and TRBJ2-7, the complete variable domain reads KAGVTQTPRYLIKTRGQQVTLSCSPISGHRSVSWYQQTPGQGLQFLFEYFSETQRNKGNFPGRFSGRQFSNSRSEMNVSTLELGDSALYLCASSFAGVYEQYFGPGTRLTVT.

Regarding this clone: The CDR3 extends 3 residues past the end of the read, so its final part is completed from the germline J gene. The V and J genes are TRBV5-1 and TRBJ2-7, with TRBD1 matching 9 bases. Losses at the gene ends were 0 bases for V and 5 bases for J; bases not matched to a gene: 9. CDR3 length equals 16 residues. Germline assignment: CDR1 SGHRS and CDR2 YFSETQ. The DNA read from the CDR3 is TGCGCCAGCAGCTTGGGGGTTGGGACAGGGTTCGACGAG. Translation: CASSLGVGTGFDE. The entire CDR3 is CASSLGVGTGFDEQYF.

About this clone itself: The CDR3 extends 3 residues past the end of the read, so its final part is completed from the germline J gene. The V and J genes are TRBV10-2 and TRBJ2-2, with 8 bases identical to TRBD2. The CDR3 loop spans 13 amino acids. Trimming took 6 bases from V and 7 from J; bases not matched to a gene: 4. Per the germline V gene, CDR1 is WSHSY and CDR2 is SAAADI. The CDR3 bases that were read are TGCGCCAGCAGCGTACTAGCGGACGGGGAG. Translated: CASSVLADGE. The complete CDR3 reads CASSVLADGELFF.

A word on this clone: The CDR3 end is not reached by the read, which stops 3 residues before it; the germline J gene fills it in. The chain employs TRBV13 and TRBJ2-2, with a tentative D call TRBD2 (5 bases). The ends were cut back, 6 bases at V and 0 bases at J, with 8 bases in the middle. CDR3 length: 14 amino acids. The germline CDR1 and CDR2 sequences are PRHDT and FYEKMQ (reference sequence). CDR3 in amino acids: CASRSGANTGELFF. The CDR3 DNA, read in part, is TGTGCCAGCAGATCCGGGGCGAACACCGGGGAG.

Details on this clone: Read data end 3 residues before the CDR3 end; the end is taken from the germline J gene. The rearrangement uses TRBV30 and TRBJ1-4; 10 nucleotides agree with TRBD1. The germline V gene has CDR1 GTSNPN and CDR2 SVGIG (reference sequence). The CDR3 runs 15 residues. CDR3 protein: CAWSDPGTGVSPLFF. The covered CDR3 bases are TGTGCCTGGAGTGACCCCGGGACAGGGGTTTCACCA.

Details on this clone: The CDR3 extends 3 residues past the end of the read, so its final part is completed from the germline J gene. The chain couples TRBV11-2 to TRBJ2-3, with 10 nucleotides matching TRBD2. Germline values: CDR1 SGHAT, CDR2 FQNNGV. The CDR3 consists of 15 residues. CDR3 sequence: CASSWTSGRQETQYF. The part of the CDR3 DNA that was read is TGTGCCAGCAGTTGGACTAGCGGCCGGCAAGAGACG.

To note about this clone: The DNA ends 3 residues before the CDR3 does, and the rest of the CDR3 is filled in from the germline J gene. The J gene is TRBJ1-1, the V gene TRBV11-2, with D hard to call. With 5 bases removed from V and 2 bases from J, the gap between germline ends came to 9 bases. The CDR3 has 13 amino acids. The germline CDR1 and CDR2 sequences are SGHAT and FQNNGV. The CDR3 is CASSPSVNTEAFF. The sequenced part of the CDR3 DNA is TGTGCCAGCAGCCCCAGTGTAAACACTGAA.

To note about this clone: From the germline J gene comes the end of the CDR3, since the read stops 3 residues before it. V usage is TRBV14 and J usage is TRBJ1-1; TRBD1 might be the D (5 bases). Germline loops: CDR1 SGHDN, CDR2 FVKESK. Trimming removed 4 bases at V and 3 bases at J, with 12 bases between. The CDR3 sequence is 14 residues long. The DNA read from the CDR3 is TGTGCCAGCAGCCCTTTCCAGGGATACACTGAA. Its protein product is CASSPFQGYTE. From start to end, the CDR3 is CASSPFQGYTEAFF.